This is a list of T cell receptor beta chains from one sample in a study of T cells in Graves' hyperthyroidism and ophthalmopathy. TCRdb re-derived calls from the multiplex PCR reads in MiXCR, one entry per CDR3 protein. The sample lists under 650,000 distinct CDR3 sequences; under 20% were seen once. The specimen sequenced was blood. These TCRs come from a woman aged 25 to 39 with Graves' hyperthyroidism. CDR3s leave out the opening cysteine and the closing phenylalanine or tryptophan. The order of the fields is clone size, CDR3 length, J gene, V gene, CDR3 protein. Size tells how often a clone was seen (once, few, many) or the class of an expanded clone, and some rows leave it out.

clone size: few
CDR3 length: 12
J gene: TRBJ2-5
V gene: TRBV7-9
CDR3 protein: ASSLKQGQETQY

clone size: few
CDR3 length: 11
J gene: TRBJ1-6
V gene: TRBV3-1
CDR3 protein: ASSQGFVSPLH

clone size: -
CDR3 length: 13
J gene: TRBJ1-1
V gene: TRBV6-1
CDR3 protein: ASSPNRDKSTEAF

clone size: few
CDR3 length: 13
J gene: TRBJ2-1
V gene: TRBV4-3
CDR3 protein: ASSPTSGAGNEQF

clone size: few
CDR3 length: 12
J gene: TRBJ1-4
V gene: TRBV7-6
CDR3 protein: ASSLNRANEKLF

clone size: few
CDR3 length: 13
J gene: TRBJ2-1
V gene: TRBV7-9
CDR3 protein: ASSFLRSLGGEQF

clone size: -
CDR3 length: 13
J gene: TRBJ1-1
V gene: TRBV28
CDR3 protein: ASSSPGQTMLEAF

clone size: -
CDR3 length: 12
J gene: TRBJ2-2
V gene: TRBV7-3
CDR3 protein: ASSPQGHTGELF

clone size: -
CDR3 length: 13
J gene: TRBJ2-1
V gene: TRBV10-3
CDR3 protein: AIRGTSGSDNEQF

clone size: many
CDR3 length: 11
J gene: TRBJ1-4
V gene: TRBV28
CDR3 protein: ASTWVANEKLF

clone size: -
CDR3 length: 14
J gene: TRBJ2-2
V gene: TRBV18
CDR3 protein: ASSPRGAENTGELF

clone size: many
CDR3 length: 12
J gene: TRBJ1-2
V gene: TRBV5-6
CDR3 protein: ASSLRSADYGYT

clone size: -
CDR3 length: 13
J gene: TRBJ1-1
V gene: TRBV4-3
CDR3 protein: ASSHPGEGQLEAF

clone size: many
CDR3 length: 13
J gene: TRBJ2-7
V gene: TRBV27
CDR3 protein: ASSLTGQVTYEQY

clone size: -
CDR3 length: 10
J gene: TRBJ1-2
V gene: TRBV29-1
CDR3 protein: SVDEGNYGYT

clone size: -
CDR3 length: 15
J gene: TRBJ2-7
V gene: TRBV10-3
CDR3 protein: AISEPELAGGSYEQY

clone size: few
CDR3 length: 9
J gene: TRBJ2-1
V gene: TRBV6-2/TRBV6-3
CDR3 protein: ASSYFGEQF

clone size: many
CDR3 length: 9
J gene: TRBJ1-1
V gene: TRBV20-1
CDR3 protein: SAPLNTEAF

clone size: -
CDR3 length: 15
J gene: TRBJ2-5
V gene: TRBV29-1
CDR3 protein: SVVFPSGRNKGETQY

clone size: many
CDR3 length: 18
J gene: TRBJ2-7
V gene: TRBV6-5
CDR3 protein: ASSYSLEGGKVIQGDEQY

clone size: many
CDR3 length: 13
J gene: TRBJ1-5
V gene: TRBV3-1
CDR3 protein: ASSQDLGASQPQH

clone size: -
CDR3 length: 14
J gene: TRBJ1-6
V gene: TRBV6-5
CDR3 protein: ASSYSGGYSNSPLH

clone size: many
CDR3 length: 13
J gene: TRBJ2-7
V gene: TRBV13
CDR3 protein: ASSPQGMTDYEQY

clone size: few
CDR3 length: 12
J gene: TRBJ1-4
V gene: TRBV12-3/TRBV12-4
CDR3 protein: ASSPHYGNEKLF